The T cell receptor beta chain described here comes from a study of CD8+ T cells in alopecia areata. The V and J ends lost 5 bases and 5 bases, in that order; junction bases with no gene match: 5. CDR3 length: 14 amino acids. Germline V gene lookup returns CDR1 PRHDT and CDR2 FYEKMQ (reference sequence). Study-wide findings and caveats: Clonality was higher in lesional than normal scalp, especially in alopecia totalis/universalis.

RNA was extracted and reverse transcribed into cDNA as the sequencing template. The protocol was immunoSEQ multiplex PCR, while the TCRdb copy is restricted to in-frame clones and leaves out a portion. This repertoire shows roughly 220,000 clones, under 40% found once; its top ten account for under 0.55%. This clone has only a few counts. Antigen unknown. Treatment described: oral pan-JAK inhibitor, 5-10 mg twice daily. The specimen was CD4+ T cells sorted from blood, collected at approximately week 31, from a patient treated with tofacitinib. This chain links TRBV13 with TRBJ1-1; TRBD1 agrees at 10 bases. The source of this sequence is a human donor with alopecia areata. The CDR3 sequence: CASSLGQGKTEAFF. The CDR3 DNA sequence: TGTGCCAGCAGCCTGGGACAGGGGAAAACTGAAGCTTTCTTT.